Each of the 25 T cell receptor beta chains below was sequenced from the same sample in a study of cytomegalovirus exposure and HLA in healthy donors. 13 Jbeta primers and 60 Vbeta primers were used for the PCR. Produced via immunoSEQ multiplex PCR; TCRdb's table is partial and in-frame only. The table lists about 98,000 clones, around 75% of them singletons. What was sequenced was PBMCs. These receptors were taken from a man aged 18 to 30 in good health and CMV-seropositive.

The V and J genes are TRBV28 and TRBJ2-7, with 7 bases aligning to TRBD1. CDR3 length equals 14 residues. Losses at the gene ends were 7 bases for V and 2 bases for J; bases not matched to a gene: 8. CDR1 and CDR2 (germline): MDHEN, SYDVKM. CDR3 region: CASTRTGATYEQYF. In DNA, the CDR3 is TGTGCCAGCACTAGAACAGGGGCCACCTACGAGCAGTACTTC.

This rearrangement joins TRBV10-2 to TRBJ2-1, with a weak D call TRBD1 (6 bases). The CDR3 sequence is 15 residues long. Germline V lookup: CDR1 WSHSY, CDR2 SAAADI. V was clipped by 2 bases and J by 2 bases, with 10 bases between them. In DNA form, the CDR3 reads TGCGCCAGCAGTGAGAGGACAGACCCCTACAATGAGCAGTTCTTC. Amino acids: CASSERTDPYNEQFF.

This chain connects TRBV2 to TRBJ2-7; 8 bases fit TRBD1. The CDR3 spans 17 residues. CDR1 is SNHLY, CDR2 FYNNEI, per germline. The ends lost 6 bases at V and 1 base at J; junction bases unmatched: 14. The CDR3 reads CASSDTSFWTGSYEQYF. For the CDR3, the DNA is TGTGCCAGCAGCGATACTTCCTTCTGGACAGGGTCCTACGAGCAGTACTTC.

The CDR3 bases are TGTGCCAGCACCGACTCACTAGCTAGCACAGATACGCAGTATTTT. It yields the protein CASTDSLASTDTQYF. The J gene is TRBJ2-3, the V gene TRBV6-1; D is perhaps TRBD2 (6 bases). The CDR3 loop spans 15 amino acids. Per the germline V gene, CDR1 is MNHNS and CDR2 is SASEGT. The germline V and J ends were trimmed by 7 bases and 0 bases, with 14 bases remaining between them.

J is TRBJ2-7 and V is TRBV6-1; D is undetermined. Deletions cut 8 bases from V and 2 bases from J, with 7 bases between. Germline V lookup: CDR1 MNHNS, CDR2 SASEGT. This CDR3 is built from 11 residues. CDR3 in amino acids: CASRRAYEQYF. As DNA, the CDR3 is TGTGCCAGCCGTCGCGCCTACGAGCAGTACTTC.

This clone was recorded only once. CDR3 DNA: TGTGCCAGCAGCTTGGACAGCCCTTCACTTAGCAATCAGCCCCAGCATTTT. Protein: CASSLDSPSLSNQPQHF. This rearrangement joins TRBV5-6 to TRBJ1-5; D call uncertain. Per the germline V gene, CDR1 is SGHDT and CDR2 is YYEEEE. V was cut by 0 bases and J by 0 bases, with 13 bases left in between. The length of the CDR3 is 17 residues.

The chain is built from TRBV7-8 and TRBJ1-1, with TRBD1 identical over 8 bases. V shed 4 bases and J 4 bases; nucleotides not matched to a gene: 8. Germline-derived CDR1 and CDR2 are SGHVS and FQNEAQ. The length of the CDR3 is 15 residues. CDR3 sequence: CASSSGTGSITEAFF. The CDR3 DNA reads TGTGCCAGCAGCTCCGGGACAGGTTCGATCACTGAAGCTTTCTTT.

The rearrangement uses TRBV15 and TRBJ2-2; 8 nucleotides agree with TRBD1. The CDR3 contains 16 residues. V dropped 0 bases and J dropped 2; count of bases not matched to a gene: 2. In germline, CDR1 is LNHNV, CDR2 YYDKDF (reference sequence). The CDR3 region is CATSRDAGGNTGELFF. DNA of the CDR3: TGTGCCACCAGCAGAGATGCAGGGGGCAACACCGGGGAGCTGTTTTTT.

The chain recombines TRBV25-1 with TRBJ1-2, with 7 positions matching TRBD1. Germline CDR1 is MGHDK and CDR2 is SYGVNS. The CDR3 runs to 14 residues. V was pared by 3 bases and J by 2 bases, with 3 bases of the junction left unmatched. The CDR3 coding sequence is TGTGCCAGCAGTGAGACAGGGAGGAACTATGGCTACACCTTC. Its protein product is CASSETGRNYGYTF.

This clone has just one count. The rearrangement links TRBV10-2 to TRBJ1-1, with D perhaps matching TRBD1 (5 bases). Deletions cut 5 bases from V and 4 bases from J, with 20 bases between. Germline loops: CDR1 WSHSY, CDR2 SAAADI. The length of the CDR3 is 16 residues. CDR3 nucleotides: TGCGCCAGCAGTCCAGGCCGGGGGGAATGGGGCACTGAAGCTTTCTTT. It codes for CASSPGRGEWGTEAFF.

The chain employs TRBV9 and TRBJ1-3, with no clear D. The CDR3 consists of 11 residues. V lost 8 bases and J 2 bases, leaving 5 bases between the germline ends. Germline CDR1 is SGDLS and CDR2 is YYNGEE. CDR3 nucleotide sequence: TGTGCCAGTCACACTGGAAACACCATATATTTT. Residues: CASHTGNTIYF. Drawing the rest from reference TRBV9 and TRBJ1-3, the complete variable domain is DSGVTQTPKHLITATGQRVTLRCSPRSGDLSVYWYQQSLDQGLQFLIQYYNGEERAKGNILERFSAQQFPDLHSELNLSSLELGDSALYFCASHTGNTIYFGEGSWLTVV.

In nucleotides, the CDR3 is TGTGCCAGTACCATTGGGACAGGGTTAAACTATGGCTACACCTTC. Translated: CASTIGTGLNYGYTF. The rearrangement links TRBV19 to TRBJ1-2; 9 bases are a match to TRBD1. The ends lost 7 bases at V and 2 bases at J; junction bases unmatched: 8. CDR1 and CDR2 (germline): LNHDA, SQIVND (reference sequence). This CDR3 has 15 residues.

This clone was detected once. This chain links TRBV19 with TRBJ1-1; D is unclear. V was trimmed by 5 bases and J by 11 bases, leaving 9 bases between them. The CDR3 consists of 10 residues. Germline V gene lookup returns CDR1 LNHDA and CDR2 SQIVND (reference sequence). The CDR3 bases are TGTGCCAGTAGTGTCGGTGCGGCTTTCTTT. It encodes CASSVGAAFF.

The V call is TRBV10-3, the J call TRBJ1-1; 7 bases line up with TRBD1. The CDR3 runs 15 residues. Germline CDR1 reads ENHRY; CDR2 reads SYGVKD. V was pared by 7 bases and J by 4 bases, with 12 bases of the junction left unmatched. The CDR3 region is CAITKDRRDFTEAFF. DNA of the CDR3: TGTGCCATCACCAAGGACAGGCGGGATTTCACTGAAGCTTTCTTT.

The rearrangement links TRBV30 to TRBJ2-5; TRBD2 matches 9 bases. Germline loops: CDR1 GTSNPN, CDR2 SVGIG (reference sequence). The CDR3 contains 16 residues. J lost 5 bases, V lost 4 bases, and 14 bases had no gene match. The CDR3 protein is CAWNHGLSGGLETQYF. In DNA, the CDR3 is TGTGCCTGGAACCACGGTCTTAGCGGGGGTCTGGAGACCCAGTACTTC. Using reference TRBV30 and TRBJ2-5 for the parts outside the CDR3, the full variable domain is SQTIHQWPATLVQPVGSPLSLECTVEGTSNPNLYWYRQAAGRGLQLLFYSVGIGQISSEVPQNLSASRPQDRQFILSSKKLLLSDSGFYLCAWNHGLSGGLETQYFGPGTRLLVL.

The genes are TRBV6-7 and TRBJ2-7, with 10 bases that match TRBD2. TRBV6-7 is an ORF, and what it does is uncertain. The CDR3 extends over 19 amino acids. Trimming removed 2 bases from V and 3 bases from J; junction bases left unmatched: 16. The CDR3 DNA is TGTGCCAGCAGTTACACCCTCACTGGGCTAGCGGGGGAAATCTACGAGCAGTACTTC. It specifies CASSYTLTGLAGEIYEQYF.

The CDR3 DNA follows: TGCAGCGTTGTCGACAGATCCTACGAGCAGTACTTC. This encodes CSVVDRSYEQYF. V is TRBV29-1 and J is TRBJ2-7; weak D call: TRBD1 (5 bases). Germline V gives CDR1 SQVTM, CDR2 ANQGSEA. V was pared by 4 bases and J by 1 base, with 8 bases between. CDR3 length: 12 residues.

The rearrangement links TRBV5-1 to TRBJ2-5, with 7 bases matching TRBD1. This CDR3 region has 16 residues. After removal of 4 bases from V and 0 bases from J, the junction contained 9 bases not matched to a gene. Germline V CDR1 and CDR2: SGHRS, YFSETQ. The CDR3 spells CASSPGQNQYQETQYF. Here the CDR3 DNA reads TGCGCCAGCAGCCCGGGACAGAACCAGTACCAAGAGACCCAGTACTTC.

The V gene is TRBV6-5, the J gene TRBJ1-4, with D possibly TRBD1 on 6 matching bases. Trimming removed 6 bases at V and 6 bases at J, with 17 bases between. Germline V gene data show CDR1 as MNHEY and CDR2 as SVGAGI. This CDR3 has 15 amino acids. CDR3 amino acids: CASSLGLGGHEKLFF. Written as DNA, the CDR3 is TGTGCCAGCAGCCTCGGACTAGGGGGACATGAAAAACTGTTTTTT.

In regard to this clone: Other nucleotide sequences from this sample produce the same CDR3. Written as DNA, the CDR3 is TGTGCCAGCAGCCCACGAGGATTTGGTTATAATGAAAAACTGTTTTTT. Its protein is CASSPRGFGYNEKLFF. The V gene is TRBV9, the J gene TRBJ1-4; D not certain. V was trimmed by 4 bases and J by 4 bases, leaving 17 bases between them. CDR1 and CDR2 (germline): SGDLS, YYNGEE. The CDR3 is made up of 16 amino acids.

V usage is TRBV6-5 and J usage is TRBJ2-7, with TRBD2 matching over 7 bases. The CDR3 has 15 residues. Germline assignment: CDR1 MNHEY and CDR2 SVGAGI. The J segment lost 0 bases and the V segment lost 2 bases, leaving 4 bases of the junction unmatched. This CDR3 is CASSYGGVSSYEQYF. The CDR3 nucleotides read TGTGCCAGCAGTTACGGGGGGGTCAGCTCCTACGAGCAGTACTTC.

This sequence joins TRBV27 and TRBJ2-2; D ambiguous. Looked up from germline, CDR1 is MNHEY and CDR2 is SMNVEV (reference sequence). This CDR3 is 15 amino acids long. V was pared by 1 base and J by 1 base, with 7 bases between. For the CDR3, the DNA is TGTGCCAGCAGTTTATATTCTAGGAACACCGGGGAGCTGTTTTTT. It codes for CASSLYSRNTGELFF.

The J gene is TRBJ1-2, the V gene TRBV4-1; a possible D gene is TRBD1 (6 bases). Germline V gives CDR1 MGHRA, CDR2 YSYEKL. This CDR3 contains 14 residues. V lost 0 bases to trimming and J lost 7 bases, with 12 bases between them. This chain's CDR3 is CASSQEPGAGGYTF. The CDR3 coding sequence is TGCGCCAGCAGCCAAGAACCAGGGGCAGGTGGCTACACCTTC.

The gene calls are TRBV11-1 and TRBJ2-2; D gene uncertain. The CDR3 consists of 14 residues. V shed 1 base and J shed 1 base, with 4 bases lying between them. Looked up from germline, CDR1 is SGHAT and CDR2 is FQDESV (reference sequence). The CDR3 DNA is TGTGCCAGCAGCTTAGGCGGGAACACCGGGGAGCTGTTTTTT. Translated: CASSLGGNTGELFF.

The V and J genes are TRBV10-3 and TRBJ2-1; the D gene is possibly TRBD2 (6 bases). The ends were cut back, 3 bases at V and 7 bases at J, with 13 bases in the middle. Per the germline V gene, CDR1 is ENHRY and CDR2 is SYGVKD. The length of the CDR3 is 14 residues. In DNA, the CDR3 is TGTGCCATCAGTGATTCCCGGGCGGGGAATGAGCAGTTCTTC. Translation: CAISDSRAGNEQFF.